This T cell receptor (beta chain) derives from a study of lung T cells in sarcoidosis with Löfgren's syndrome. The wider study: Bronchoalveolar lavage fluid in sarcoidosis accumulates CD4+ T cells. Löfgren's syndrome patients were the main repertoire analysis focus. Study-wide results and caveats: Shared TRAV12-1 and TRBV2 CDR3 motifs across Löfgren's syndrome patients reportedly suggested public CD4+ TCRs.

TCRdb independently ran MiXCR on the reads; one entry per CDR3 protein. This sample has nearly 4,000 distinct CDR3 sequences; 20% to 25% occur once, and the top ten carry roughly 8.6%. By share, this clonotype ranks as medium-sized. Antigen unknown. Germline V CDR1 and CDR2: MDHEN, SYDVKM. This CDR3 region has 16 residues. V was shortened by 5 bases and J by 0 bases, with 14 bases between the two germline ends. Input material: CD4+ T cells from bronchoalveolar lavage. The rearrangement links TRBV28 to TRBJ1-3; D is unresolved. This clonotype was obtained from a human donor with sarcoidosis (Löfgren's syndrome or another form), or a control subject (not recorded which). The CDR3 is CASSGPGRASGNTIYF. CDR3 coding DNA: TGTGCCAGCAGTGGACCTGGACGGGCCTCTGGAAACACCATATATTTT.